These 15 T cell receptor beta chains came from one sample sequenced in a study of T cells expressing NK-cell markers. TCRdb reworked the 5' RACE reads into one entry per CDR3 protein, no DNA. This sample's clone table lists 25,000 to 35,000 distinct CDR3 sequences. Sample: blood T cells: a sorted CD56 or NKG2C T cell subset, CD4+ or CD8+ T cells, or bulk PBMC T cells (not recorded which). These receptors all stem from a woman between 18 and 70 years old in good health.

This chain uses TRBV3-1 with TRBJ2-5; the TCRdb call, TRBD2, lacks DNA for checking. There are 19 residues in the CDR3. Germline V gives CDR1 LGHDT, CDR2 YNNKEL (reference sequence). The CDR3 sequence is CASSQDAGASGRIQETQYF.

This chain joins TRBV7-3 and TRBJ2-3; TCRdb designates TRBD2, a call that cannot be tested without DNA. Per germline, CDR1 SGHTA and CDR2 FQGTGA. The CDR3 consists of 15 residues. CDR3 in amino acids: CASSSGLANTDTQYF.

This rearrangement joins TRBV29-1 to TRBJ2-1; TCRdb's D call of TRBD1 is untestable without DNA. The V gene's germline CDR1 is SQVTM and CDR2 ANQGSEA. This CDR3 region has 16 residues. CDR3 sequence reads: CSVGPSGGDDYNEQFF.

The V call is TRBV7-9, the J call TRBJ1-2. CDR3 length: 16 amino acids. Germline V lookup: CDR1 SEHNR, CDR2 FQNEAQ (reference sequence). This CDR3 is CASSLAGRAANYGYTF. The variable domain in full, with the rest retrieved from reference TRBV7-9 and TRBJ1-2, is DTGVSQNPRHKITKRGQNVTFRCDPISEHNRLYWYRQTLGQGPEFLTYFQNEAQLEKSRLLSDRFSAERPKGSFSTLEIQRTEQGDSAMYLCASSLAGRAANYGYTFGSGTRLTVV.

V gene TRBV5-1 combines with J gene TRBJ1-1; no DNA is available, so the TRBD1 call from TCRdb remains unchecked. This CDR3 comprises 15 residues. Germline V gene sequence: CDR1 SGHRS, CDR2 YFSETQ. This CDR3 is CASSSDRDMNTEAFF.

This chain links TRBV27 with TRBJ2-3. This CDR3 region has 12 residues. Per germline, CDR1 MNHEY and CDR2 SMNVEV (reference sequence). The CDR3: CASSFRTDTQYF.

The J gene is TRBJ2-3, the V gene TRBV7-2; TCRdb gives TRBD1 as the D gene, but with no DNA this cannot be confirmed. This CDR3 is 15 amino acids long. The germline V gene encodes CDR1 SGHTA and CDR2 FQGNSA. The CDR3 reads CASSPRERGQKTQYF. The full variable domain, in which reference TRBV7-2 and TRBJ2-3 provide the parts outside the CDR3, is GAGVSQSPSNKVTEKGKDVELRCDPISGHTALYWYRQSLGQGLEFLIYFQGNSAPDKSGLPSDRFSAERTGGSVSTLTIQRTQQEDSAVYLCASSPRERGQKTQYFGPGTRLTVL.

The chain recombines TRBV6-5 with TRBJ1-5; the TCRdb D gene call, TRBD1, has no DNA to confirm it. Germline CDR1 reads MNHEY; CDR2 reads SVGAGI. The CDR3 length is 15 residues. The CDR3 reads CASSSGPLDNQPQHF.

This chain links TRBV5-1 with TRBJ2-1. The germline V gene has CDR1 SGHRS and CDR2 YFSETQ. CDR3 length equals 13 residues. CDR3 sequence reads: CASSLAGLNEQFF.

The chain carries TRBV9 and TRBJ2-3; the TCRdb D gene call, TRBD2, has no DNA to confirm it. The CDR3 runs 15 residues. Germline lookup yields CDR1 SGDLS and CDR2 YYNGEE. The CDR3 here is CASSVEDFSTDTQYF.

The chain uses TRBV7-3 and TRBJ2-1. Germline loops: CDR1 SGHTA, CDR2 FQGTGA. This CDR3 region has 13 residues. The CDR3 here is CASSLKPYNEQFF.

The CDR3 here is CASSFKGTSSHEQYF. The J gene is TRBJ2-7, the V gene TRBV12-3 or TRBV12-4; the TCRdb D gene call, TRBD2, has no DNA to confirm it. There are 15 residues in the CDR3.

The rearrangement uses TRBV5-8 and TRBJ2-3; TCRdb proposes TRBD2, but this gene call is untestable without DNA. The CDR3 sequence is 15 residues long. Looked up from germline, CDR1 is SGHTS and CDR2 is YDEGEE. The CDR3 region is CASSLETSPTDTQYF.

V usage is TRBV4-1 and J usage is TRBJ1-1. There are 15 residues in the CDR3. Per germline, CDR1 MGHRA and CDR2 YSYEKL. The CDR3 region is CASSQDNQMNTEAFF.

This CDR3 is CASSLRTSGLQETQYF. The chain has TRBV7-2 and TRBJ2-5; absent DNA, TCRdb's TRBD2 call cannot be checked. Germline-derived CDR1 and CDR2 are SGHTA and FQGNSA. The CDR3 has 16 amino acids.